These T cell receptor beta chains were read from a single sample in a study of cytotoxic CD8 clonotypes in ibrutinib-treated CLL. This table comes from immunoSEQ multiplex PCR, and its TCRdb copy is limited to in-frame clones, with some not included. The sample shows fewer than 20,000 clones, under 75% of them seen only once. The starting material was PBMCs, obtained after 12 months of ibrutinib treatment. Receptor source: a human donor with chronic lymphocytic leukemia. The CDR3 runs from the conserved cysteine through the conserved F or W. The D gene is left open where the match is weak. Rows give clone size only sometimes, using once, few, many, or a class for an expanded clone.

clone size: -
D gene: TRBD2
V gene: TRBV28
J gene: TRBJ2-2
CDR3 DNA: TGTGCCAGCAGCCTGGGACTATTCAACACCGGGGAGCTGTTTTTT
CDR3 protein: CASSLGLFNTGELFF

clone size: -
D gene: -
V gene: TRBV5-3
J gene: TRBJ1-5
CDR3 DNA: TGTGCCAGAAGCTTGGATAGACCTGACTATAGCAATCAGCCCCAGCATTTT
CDR3 protein: CARSLDRPDYSNQPQHF

clone size: -
D gene: TRBD1
V gene: TRBV10-3
J gene: TRBJ1-5
CDR3 DNA: TGTGCCATTCAAGGGACAGGGGGCGCGGACCAGCCCCAGCATTTT
CDR3 protein: CAIQGTGGADQPQHF

clone size: -
D gene: -
V gene: TRBV7-3
J gene: TRBJ2-6
CDR3 DNA: TGTGCCAGCAGCTTAAATGGGGGGACGGTCGCCTCTGGGGCCAACGTCCTGACTTTC
CDR3 protein: CASSLNGGTVASGANVLTF

clone size: -
D gene: -
V gene: TRBV21-1
J gene: TRBJ2-7
CDR3 DNA: TGTGCCAGCCCGGGCCTCTACGAGCAGTACTTC
CDR3 protein: CASPGLYEQYF

clone size: -
D gene: TRBD1
V gene: TRBV25-1
J gene: TRBJ2-7
CDR3 DNA: TGTGCCAGCAGTGAGGCGGGACAGGGGGTCTACGAGCAGTACTTC
CDR3 protein: CASSEAGQGVYEQYF

clone size: -
D gene: -
V gene: TRBV11-2
J gene: TRBJ2-5
CDR3 DNA: TGTGCCAGCAGACCCTGGTTAGGTGGGGAGACCCAGTACTTC
CDR3 protein: CASRPWLGGETQYF

clone size: -
D gene: -
V gene: TRBV11-3
J gene: TRBJ2-7
CDR3 DNA: TGTGCCAGCAGCTTAGGGCAGGGTAACGACGAGCAGTACTTC
CDR3 protein: CASSLGQGNDEQYF

clone size: once
D gene: TRBD2
V gene: TRBV13
J gene: TRBJ2-1
CDR3 DNA: TGTGCCAGCAGCTTTCTAACATCGGGACTAGCGACATACAATGAGCAGTTCTTC
CDR3 protein: CASSFLTSGLATYNEQFF

clone size: few
D gene: -
V gene: TRBV2
J gene: TRBJ2-7
CDR3 DNA: TGTGCCAGCAGCGCCCAAAGTATCCTCTTAGAGCAGTACTTC
CDR3 protein: CASSAQSILLEQYF

clone size: -
D gene: -
V gene: TRBV5-1
J gene: TRBJ2-1
CDR3 DNA: TGCGCCAGCAGATATGGAACAGCGGTTAATGAGCAGTTCTTC
CDR3 protein: CASRYGTAVNEQFF

clone size: few
D gene: -
V gene: TRBV2
J gene: TRBJ2-7
CDR3 DNA: TGTGCCAGCAGTCTCCTCTACGAGCAGTACTTC
CDR3 protein: CASSLLYEQYF

clone size: few
D gene: -
V gene: TRBV2
J gene: TRBJ1-2
CDR3 DNA: TGTGCCAGCAGTGAATGGCAGGACTATGGCTACACCTTC
CDR3 protein: CASSEWQDYGYTF

clone size: -
D gene: -
V gene: TRBV6-5
J gene: TRBJ1-5
CDR3 DNA: TGTGCCAGCAGTCCCTCAAGGACCGCTCTTCAGCCCCAGCATTTT
CDR3 protein: CASSPSRTALQPQHF

clone size: few
D gene: -
V gene: TRBV4-1
J gene: TRBJ1-5
CDR3 DNA: TGCGCCAGCAGCCAAGATCCGCAGGGGCCTCAGCCCCAGCATTTT
CDR3 protein: CASSQDPQGPQPQHF

clone size: -
D gene: -
V gene: TRBV29-1
J gene: TRBJ2-1
CDR3 DNA: TGCAGCGGAGGGGGCTCCTACAATGAGCAGTTCTTC
CDR3 protein: CSGGGSYNEQFF

clone size: once
D gene: -
V gene: TRBV9
J gene: TRBJ2-7
CDR3 DNA: TGTGCCAGCAGCGTCCAGGACCCAGCGAGCGGGGAGCAGTACTTC
CDR3 protein: CASSVQDPASGEQYF

clone size: -
D gene: -
V gene: TRBV5-8
J gene: TRBJ2-5
CDR3 DNA: TGTGCCAGCAGACCCAGGAGCCTCCCGGAGACCCAGTACTTC
CDR3 protein: CASRPRSLPETQYF

clone size: -
D gene: -
V gene: TRBV19
J gene: TRBJ2-1
CDR3 DNA: TGTGCCAGTAGTATTGGCGGTGAGCAGTTCTTC
CDR3 protein: CASSIGGEQFF

clone size: -
D gene: -
V gene: TRBV27
J gene: TRBJ1-2
CDR3 DNA: TGTGCCAGCTCGGGGAACTATGGCTACACCTTC
CDR3 protein: CASSGNYGYTF

clone size: few
D gene: -
V gene: TRBV28
J gene: TRBJ2-5
CDR3 DNA: TGTGCCAGCAGTTCACCCCCCGGAGGGCAAGAGACCCAGTACTTC
CDR3 protein: CASSSPPGGQETQYF

clone size: -
D gene: -
V gene: TRBV2
J gene: TRBJ2-5
CDR3 DNA: TGTGCCAGCGGGCTCCAGGGGGGCGAAGAGACCCAGTACTTC
CDR3 protein: CASGLQGGEETQYF

clone size: once
D gene: TRBD2
V gene: TRBV5-1
J gene: TRBJ2-1
CDR3 DNA: TGCGCCAGCAGCTTCAGGAGCGGGAAGTTCAATGAGCAGTTCTTC
CDR3 protein: CASSFRSGKFNEQFF

clone size: few
D gene: TRBD1
V gene: TRBV2
J gene: TRBJ2-1
CDR3 DNA: TGTGCCAACCACAGGGGGCGGGGAAAGGACAATGAGCAGTTCTTC
CDR3 protein: CANHRGRGKDNEQFF

clone size: -
D gene: -
V gene: TRBV19
J gene: TRBJ2-1
CDR3 DNA: TGTGCCAGTAGTATAGGTCTGAATGAGCAGTTCTTC
CDR3 protein: CASSIGLNEQFF

clone size: -
D gene: TRBD2
V gene: TRBV6-1
J gene: TRBJ2-7
CDR3 DNA: TGTGCCAGCTGTGGAGGTAGCGGGAGCTCCTACGAGCAGTACTTC
CDR3 protein: CASCGGSGSSYEQYF

clone size: -
D gene: -
V gene: TRBV27
J gene: TRBJ1-4
CDR3 DNA: TGTGCCAGCAGTGCCTCCGGGGGGACTAATGAAAAACTGTTTTTT
CDR3 protein: CASSASGGTNEKLFF

clone size: -
D gene: TRBD2
V gene: TRBV6-6
J gene: TRBJ2-1
CDR3 DNA: TGTGCCAGCCGTAGCGGGAGCGGGAATGAGCAGTTCTTC
CDR3 protein: CASRSGSGNEQFF

clone size: few
D gene: TRBD2
V gene: TRBV5-1
J gene: TRBJ2-7
CDR3 DNA: TGCGCCAGCAGCTTAAGATCGGGAGGGCCCTACGAGCAGTACTTC
CDR3 protein: CASSLRSGGPYEQYF

clone size: -
D gene: -
V gene: TRBV6-6
J gene: TRBJ1-5
CDR3 DNA: TGTGCCAGCGGCTATGCAGGCCCAAATCAGCCCCAGCATTTT
CDR3 protein: CASGYAGPNQPQHF

clone size: -
D gene: -
V gene: TRBV5-1
J gene: TRBJ1-3
CDR3 DNA: TGCGCCAGCAGCGCAAGACAACGATTCTCTGGAAACACCATATATTTT
CDR3 protein: CASSARQRFSGNTIYF

clone size: once
D gene: -
V gene: TRBV28
J gene: TRBJ2-1
CDR3 DNA: TGTGCCAGCAGGTGGGAGGGGGACAATGAGCAGTTCTTC
CDR3 protein: CASRWEGDNEQFF

clone size: -
D gene: -
V gene: TRBV9
J gene: TRBJ2-7
CDR3 DNA: TGTGCCAGCAGCCCCCCGGAGGCTCCCTACGAGCAGTACTTC
CDR3 protein: CASSPPEAPYEQYF

clone size: -
D gene: TRBD2
V gene: TRBV9
J gene: TRBJ2-1
CDR3 DNA: TGTGCCAGCAGCGTAGACCGGGTAGCGGGCTACAATGAGCAGTTCTTC
CDR3 protein: CASSVDRVAGYNEQFF

clone size: -
D gene: -
V gene: TRBV6-1
J gene: TRBJ2-1
CDR3 DNA: TGTGCCAGCACCGGGGGGCAGGGGAATGAGCAGTTCTTC
CDR3 protein: CASTGGQGNEQFF

clone size: -
D gene: -
V gene: TRBV29-1
J gene: TRBJ2-3
CDR3 DNA: TGCAGCGTTGACGGTACCACAGATACGCAGTATTTT
CDR3 protein: CSVDGTTDTQYF

clone size: -
D gene: -
V gene: TRBV28
J gene: TRBJ2-1
CDR3 DNA: TGTGCCAGCAGTTCTCTTAGGGGGTGGAACAATGAGCAGTTCTTC
CDR3 protein: CASSSLRGWNNEQFF

clone size: once
D gene: TRBD2
V gene: TRBV9
J gene: TRBJ2-1
CDR3 DNA: TGTGCCAGCAGCGTAGCTCCTAGCGGTGATGGGAATGAGCAGTTCTTC
CDR3 protein: CASSVAPSGDGNEQFF

clone size: -
D gene: -
V gene: TRBV6-1
J gene: TRBJ2-3
CDR3 DNA: TGTGCCAGCAGGCTTGGGGCGGGTGACACAGATACGCAGTATTTT
CDR3 protein: CASRLGAGDTDTQYF

clone size: -
D gene: TRBD2
V gene: TRBV6-1
J gene: TRBJ2-7
CDR3 DNA: TGTGCCAGCACCCAGACTAGCGGGAGCTCATACGAGCAGTACTTC
CDR3 protein: CASTQTSGSSYEQYF

clone size: -
D gene: TRBD1
V gene: TRBV19
J gene: TRBJ1-2
CDR3 DNA: TGTGCCAGTAGCAGGGGACAGGGATCAAACACCTATGGCTACACCTTC
CDR3 protein: CASSRGQGSNTYGYTF

clone size: -
D gene: TRBD2
V gene: TRBV6-4
J gene: TRBJ2-1
CDR3 DNA: TGTGCCAGCAGTAAACTAGCGGGAGAGGATGAGCAGTTCTTC
CDR3 protein: CASSKLAGEDEQFF

clone size: -
D gene: -
V gene: TRBV20-1
J gene: TRBJ2-3
CDR3 DNA: TGCAGTGCTAGTCGGGGAGATACGCAGTATTTT
CDR3 protein: CSASRGDTQYF

clone size: -
D gene: TRBD2
V gene: TRBV9
J gene: TRBJ2-5
CDR3 DNA: TGTGCCAGCAGCCCCGGACTAGCGGGAGGCCCCGAGACCCAGTACTTC
CDR3 protein: CASSPGLAGGPETQYF

clone size: once
D gene: -
V gene: TRBV7-9
J gene: TRBJ2-7
CDR3 DNA: TGTGCCAGCAGCTTAGATGAACTGTCCTACGAGCAGTACTTC
CDR3 protein: CASSLDELSYEQYF

clone size: few
D gene: -
V gene: TRBV11-3
J gene: TRBJ1-1
CDR3 DNA: TGTGCCAGCAGCTTAGGAGGGGAGAACACTGAAGCTTTCTTT
CDR3 protein: CASSLGGENTEAFF

clone size: -
D gene: TRBD2
V gene: TRBV10-1
J gene: TRBJ2-1
CDR3 DNA: TGCGCCAGCAGCACCGGGACTAGCGGACAATACAATGAGCAGTTCTTC
CDR3 protein: CASSTGTSGQYNEQFF

clone size: few
D gene: -
V gene: TRBV2
J gene: TRBJ2-7
CDR3 DNA: TGTGCCAGCACAGCCCCCTACGAGCAGTACTTC
CDR3 protein: CASTAPYEQYF

clone size: few
D gene: -
V gene: TRBV28
J gene: TRBJ2-3
CDR3 DNA: TGTGCCAGCACTGGCAGCAAGGATACGCAGTATTTT
CDR3 protein: CASTGSKDTQYF

clone size: -
D gene: TRBD2
V gene: TRBV23-1
J gene: TRBJ2-5
CDR3 DNA: TGCGCCAGCAGTCGGACTAGCGGATTAGAGACCCAGTACTTC
CDR3 protein: CASSRTSGLETQYF

clone size: -
D gene: -
V gene: TRBV5-4
J gene: TRBJ2-4
CDR3 DNA: TGTGCCAGCACCCCGGATGGGAACATTCAGTACTTC
CDR3 protein: CASTPDGNIQYF

clone size: -
D gene: -
V gene: TRBV28
J gene: TRBJ1-5
CDR3 DNA: TGTGCCAGCAGTTTAACCCCGGACTCTTCCAATCAGCCCCAGCATTTT
CDR3 protein: CASSLTPDSSNQPQHF

clone size: -
D gene: TRBD1
V gene: TRBV6-1
J gene: TRBJ2-7
CDR3 DNA: TGTGCCAGCAGTACAGGGGGCCGCTACGAGCAGTACTTC
CDR3 protein: CASSTGGRYEQYF

clone size: -
D gene: -
V gene: TRBV28
J gene: TRBJ2-7
CDR3 DNA: TGTGCCAGCAGGAGCCAGACAGGAAGCTCCTACGAGCAGTACTTC
CDR3 protein: CASRSQTGSSYEQYF

clone size: -
D gene: TRBD2
V gene: TRBV6-1
J gene: TRBJ2-3
CDR3 DNA: TGTGCCAGCAGTGAAGTGGGCGGACTAGCGGGAGGGACAGATACGCAGTATTTT
CDR3 protein: CASSEVGGLAGGTDTQYF